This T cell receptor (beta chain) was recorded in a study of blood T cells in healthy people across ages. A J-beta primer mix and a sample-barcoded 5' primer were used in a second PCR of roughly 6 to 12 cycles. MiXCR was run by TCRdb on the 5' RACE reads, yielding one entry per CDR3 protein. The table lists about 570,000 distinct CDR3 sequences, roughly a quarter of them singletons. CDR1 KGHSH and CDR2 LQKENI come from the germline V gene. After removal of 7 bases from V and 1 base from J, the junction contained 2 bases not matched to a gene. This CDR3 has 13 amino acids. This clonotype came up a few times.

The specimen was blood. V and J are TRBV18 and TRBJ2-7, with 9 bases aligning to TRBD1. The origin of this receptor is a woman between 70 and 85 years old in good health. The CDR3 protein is CASFGQGSYEQYF. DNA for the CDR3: TGTGCCAGCTTCGGACAGGGGTCCTACGAGCAGTACTTC.